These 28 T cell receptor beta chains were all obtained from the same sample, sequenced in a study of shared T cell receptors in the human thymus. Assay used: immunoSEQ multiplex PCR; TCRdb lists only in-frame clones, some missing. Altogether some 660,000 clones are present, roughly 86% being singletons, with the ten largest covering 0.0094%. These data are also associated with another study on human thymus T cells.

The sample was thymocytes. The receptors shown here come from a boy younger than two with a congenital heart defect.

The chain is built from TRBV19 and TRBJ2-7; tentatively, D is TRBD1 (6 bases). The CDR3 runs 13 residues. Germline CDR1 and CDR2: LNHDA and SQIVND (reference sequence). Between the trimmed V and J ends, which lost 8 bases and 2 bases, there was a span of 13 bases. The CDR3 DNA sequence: TGTGCCAGTGCAGCCGGGACAACCTACGAGCAGTACTTC. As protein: CASAAGTTYEQYF.

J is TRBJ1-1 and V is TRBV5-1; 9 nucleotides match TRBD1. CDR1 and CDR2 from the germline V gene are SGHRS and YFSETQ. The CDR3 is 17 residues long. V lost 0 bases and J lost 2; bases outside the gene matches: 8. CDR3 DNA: TGCGCCAGCAGCTTGGCCAGTGGGACAGGGCTAAACACTGAAGCTTTCTTT. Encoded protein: CASSLASGTGLNTEAFF.

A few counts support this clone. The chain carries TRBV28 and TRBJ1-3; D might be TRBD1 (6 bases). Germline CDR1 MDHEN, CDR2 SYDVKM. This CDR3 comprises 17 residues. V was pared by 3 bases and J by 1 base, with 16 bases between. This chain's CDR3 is CASSLLGHPNSGNTIYF. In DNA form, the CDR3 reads TGTGCCAGCAGTTTGTTGGGACACCCCAATTCTGGAAACACCATATATTTT.

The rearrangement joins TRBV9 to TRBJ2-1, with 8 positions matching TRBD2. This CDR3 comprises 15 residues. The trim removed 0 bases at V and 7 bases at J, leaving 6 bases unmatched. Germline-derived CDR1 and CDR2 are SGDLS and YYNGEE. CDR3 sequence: CASSVVSGAKNEQFF. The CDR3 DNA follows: TGTGCCAGCAGCGTAGTTAGCGGGGCTAAGAATGAGCAGTTCTTC.

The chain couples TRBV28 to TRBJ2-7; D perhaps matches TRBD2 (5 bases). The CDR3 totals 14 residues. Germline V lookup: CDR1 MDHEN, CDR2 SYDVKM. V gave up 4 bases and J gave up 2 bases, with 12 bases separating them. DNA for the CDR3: TGTGCCAGCAGTTGTCGCGGGCGCCCCTACGAGCAGTACTTC. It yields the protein CASSCRGRPYEQYF.

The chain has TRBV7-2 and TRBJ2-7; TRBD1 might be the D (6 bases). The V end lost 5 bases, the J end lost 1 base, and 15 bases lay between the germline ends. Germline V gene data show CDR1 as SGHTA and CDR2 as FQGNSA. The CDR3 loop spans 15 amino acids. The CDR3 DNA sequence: TGTGCCAGCAGCGCGCTAGGGGACACTTCCTACGAGCAGTACTTC. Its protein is CASSALGDTSYEQYF.

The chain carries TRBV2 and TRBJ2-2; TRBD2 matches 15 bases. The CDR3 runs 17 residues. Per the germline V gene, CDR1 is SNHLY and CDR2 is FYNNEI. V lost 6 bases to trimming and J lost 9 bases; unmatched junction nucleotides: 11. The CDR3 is CASRQRGLAGGRRELFF. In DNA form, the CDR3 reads TGTGCCAGCAGGCAAAGGGGACTAGCGGGGGGCCGGAGGGAGCTGTTTTTT.

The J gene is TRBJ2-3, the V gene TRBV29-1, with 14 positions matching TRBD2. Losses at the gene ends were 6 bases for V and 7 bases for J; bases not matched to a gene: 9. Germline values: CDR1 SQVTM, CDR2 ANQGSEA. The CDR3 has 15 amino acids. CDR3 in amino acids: CSVMTSGRAPYTQYF. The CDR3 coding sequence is TGCAGCGTCATGACTAGCGGGAGGGCCCCATATACGCAGTATTTT.

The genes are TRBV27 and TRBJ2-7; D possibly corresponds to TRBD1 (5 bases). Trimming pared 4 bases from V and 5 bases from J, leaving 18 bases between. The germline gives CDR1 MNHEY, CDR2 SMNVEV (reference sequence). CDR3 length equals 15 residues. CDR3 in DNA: TGTGCCAGCAGTTCCTTTTCAGGGTCTATCGACGAGCAGTACTTC. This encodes CASSSFSGSIDEQYF.

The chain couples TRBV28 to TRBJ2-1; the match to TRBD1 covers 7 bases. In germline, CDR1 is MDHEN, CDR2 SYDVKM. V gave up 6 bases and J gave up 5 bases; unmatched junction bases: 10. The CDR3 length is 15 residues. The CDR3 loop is CASSSTGRRDNEQFF. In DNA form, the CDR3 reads TGTGCCAGCAGCTCGACAGGGCGTCGGGACAATGAGCAGTTCTTC.

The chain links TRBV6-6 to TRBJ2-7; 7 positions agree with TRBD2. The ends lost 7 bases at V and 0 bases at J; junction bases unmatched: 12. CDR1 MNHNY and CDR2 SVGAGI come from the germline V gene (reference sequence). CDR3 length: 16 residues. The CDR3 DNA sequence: TGTGCCAGCACCAGACCGGGCTGGGGGGGCTCCTACGAGCAGTACTTC. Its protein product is CASTRPGWGGSYEQYF.

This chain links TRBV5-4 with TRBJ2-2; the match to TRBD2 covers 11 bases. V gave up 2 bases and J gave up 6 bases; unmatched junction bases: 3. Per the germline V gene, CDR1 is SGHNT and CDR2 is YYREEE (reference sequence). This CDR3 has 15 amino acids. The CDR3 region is CASSLALAGAGELFF. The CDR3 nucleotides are TGTGCCAGCAGCTTAGCACTAGCGGGGGCCGGGGAGCTGTTTTTT.

In DNA, the CDR3 is TGTGCCAGCAGCAGCAGGGAATCCAAAAGGACCCAGTACTTC. Its translation: CASSSRESKRTQYF. V gene TRBV28 combines with J gene TRBJ2-5; tentatively, D is TRBD1 (5 bases). The length of the CDR3 is 14 residues. Trimming took off 6 bases at V and 7 bases at J, with 18 bases between the two ends. The germline V gene has CDR1 MDHEN and CDR2 SYDVKM. The complete variable domain, with remaining parts taken from reference TRBV28 and TRBJ2-5, reads DVKVTQSSRYLVKRTGEKVFLECVQDMDHENMFWYRQDPGLGLRLIYFSYDVKMKEKGDIPEGYSVSREKKERFSLILESASTNQTSMYLCASSSRESKRTQYFGPGTRLLVL.

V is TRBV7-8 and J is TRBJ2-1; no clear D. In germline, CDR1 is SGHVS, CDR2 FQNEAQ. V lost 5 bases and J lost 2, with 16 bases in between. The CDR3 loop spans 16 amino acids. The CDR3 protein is CASSSSLVDPYNEQFF. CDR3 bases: TGTGCCAGCAGCAGCTCATTAGTAGATCCCTACAATGAGCAGTTCTTC.

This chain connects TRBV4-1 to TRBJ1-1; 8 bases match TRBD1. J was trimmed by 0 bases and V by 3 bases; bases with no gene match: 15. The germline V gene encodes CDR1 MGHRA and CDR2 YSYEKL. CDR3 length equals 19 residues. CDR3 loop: CASSHEWMHRGIMNTEAFF. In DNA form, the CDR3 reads TGCGCCAGCAGCCACGAATGGATGCACAGGGGGATCATGAACACTGAAGCTTTCTTT.

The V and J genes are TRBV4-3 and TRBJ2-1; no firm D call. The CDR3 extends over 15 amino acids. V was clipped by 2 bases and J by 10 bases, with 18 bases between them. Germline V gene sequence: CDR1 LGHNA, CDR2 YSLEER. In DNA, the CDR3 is TGCGCCAGCAGCCAAAGCCCTGCGGAAGGCACCGAGCAGTTCTTC. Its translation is CASSQSPAEGTEQFF.

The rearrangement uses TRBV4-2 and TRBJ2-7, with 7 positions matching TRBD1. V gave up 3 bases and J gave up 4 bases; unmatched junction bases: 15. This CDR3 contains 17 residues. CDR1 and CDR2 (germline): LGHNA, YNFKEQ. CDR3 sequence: CASSHRRPGGRAYEQYF. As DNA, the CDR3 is TGTGCCAGCAGCCATAGGCGCCCAGGGGGTAGGGCGTACGAGCAGTACTTC.

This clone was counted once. As DNA, the CDR3 is TGTGCCAGCAGCGTAGACGGGAAGGACGGCTACACCTTC. Protein product: CASSVDGKDGYTF. The rearrangement links TRBV9 to TRBJ1-2; unclear D gene. The CDR3 runs to 13 residues. Germline CDR1 is SGDLS and CDR2 is YYNGEE. V lost 0 bases to trimming and J lost 8 bases, with 11 bases between them. Looking up the rest from reference TRBV9 and TRBJ1-2 gives the full variable domain: DSGVTQTPKHLITATGQRVTLRCSPRSGDLSVYWYQQSLDQGLQFLIQYYNGEERAKGNILERFSAQQFPDLHSELNLSSLELGDSALYFCASSVDGKDGYTFGSGTRLTVV.

The CDR3 DNA reads as TGTGCCAGCAGCTTAGTCGGGGATAATCAGCCCCAGCATTTT. Amino acids: CASSLVGDNQPQHF. This chain uses TRBV7-6 with TRBJ1-5; D is ambiguous. V was pared by 1 base and J by 4 bases, with 8 bases between. Per germline, CDR1 SGHVS and CDR2 FNYEAQ. CDR3 length: 14 amino acids.

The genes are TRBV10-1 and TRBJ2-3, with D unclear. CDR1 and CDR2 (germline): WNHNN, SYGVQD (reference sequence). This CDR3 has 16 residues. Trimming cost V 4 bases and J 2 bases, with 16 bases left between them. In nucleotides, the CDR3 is TGCGCCAGCAGTGGAGTACGGAGTACGGACACAGATACGCAGTATTTT. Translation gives CASSGVRSTDTDTQYF.

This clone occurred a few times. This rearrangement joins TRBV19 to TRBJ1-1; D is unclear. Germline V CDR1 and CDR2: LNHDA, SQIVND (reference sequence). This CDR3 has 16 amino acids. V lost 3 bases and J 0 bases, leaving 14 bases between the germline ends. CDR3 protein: CASSIPGDSMNTEAFF. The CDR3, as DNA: TGTGCCAGTAGTATCCCGGGAGATAGCATGAACACTGAAGCTTTCTTT.

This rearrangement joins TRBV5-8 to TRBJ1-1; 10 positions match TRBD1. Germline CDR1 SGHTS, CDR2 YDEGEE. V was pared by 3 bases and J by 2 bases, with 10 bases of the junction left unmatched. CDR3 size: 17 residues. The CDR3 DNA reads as TGTGCCAGCAGCTCGATGGGACAGGGGAGACGAAACACTGAAGCTTTCTTT. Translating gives CASSSMGQGRRNTEAFF.

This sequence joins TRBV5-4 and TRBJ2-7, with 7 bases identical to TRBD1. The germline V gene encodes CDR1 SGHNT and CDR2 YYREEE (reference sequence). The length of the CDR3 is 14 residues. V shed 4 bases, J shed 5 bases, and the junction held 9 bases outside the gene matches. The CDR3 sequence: CASSRKDRYHEQYF. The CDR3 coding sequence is TGTGCCAGCAGCAGAAAGGACAGGTACCACGAGCAGTACTTC.

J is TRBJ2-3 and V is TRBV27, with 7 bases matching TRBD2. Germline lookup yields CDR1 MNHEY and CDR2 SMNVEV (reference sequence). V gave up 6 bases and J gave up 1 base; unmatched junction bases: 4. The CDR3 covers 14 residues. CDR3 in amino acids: CASRLADRTDTQYF. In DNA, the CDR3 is TGTGCCAGCAGGCTAGCGGACCGCACAGATACGCAGTATTTT.

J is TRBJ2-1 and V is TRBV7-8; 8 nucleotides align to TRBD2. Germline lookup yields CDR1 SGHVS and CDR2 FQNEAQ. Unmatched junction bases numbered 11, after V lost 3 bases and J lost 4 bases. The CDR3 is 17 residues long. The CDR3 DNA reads TGTGCCAGCAGCTTGAAGGATCAAGCGGGAGAGTACAATGAGCAGTTCTTC. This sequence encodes CASSLKDQAGEYNEQFF.

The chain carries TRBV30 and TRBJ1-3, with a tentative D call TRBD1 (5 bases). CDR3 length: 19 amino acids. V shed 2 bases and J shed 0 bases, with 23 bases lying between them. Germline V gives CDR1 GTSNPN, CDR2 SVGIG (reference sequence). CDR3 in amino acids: CAWSPTFIQGSNSGNTIYF. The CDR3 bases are TGTGCCTGGAGTCCTACATTTATTCAGGGATCCAACTCTGGAAACACCATATATTTT.

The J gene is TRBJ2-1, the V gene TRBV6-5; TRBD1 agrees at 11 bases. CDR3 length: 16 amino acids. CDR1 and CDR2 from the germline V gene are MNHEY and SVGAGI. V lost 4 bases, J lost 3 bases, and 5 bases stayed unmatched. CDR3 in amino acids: CASSFPDRGLYNEQFF. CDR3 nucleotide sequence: TGTGCCAGCAGTTTCCCGGACAGGGGGCTCTACAATGAGCAGTTCTTC.

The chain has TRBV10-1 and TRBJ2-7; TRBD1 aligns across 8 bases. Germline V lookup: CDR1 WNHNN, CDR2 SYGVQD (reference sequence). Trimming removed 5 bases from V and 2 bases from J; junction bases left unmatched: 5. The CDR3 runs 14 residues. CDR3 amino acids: CASSKQGDAYEQYF. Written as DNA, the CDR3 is TGCGCCAGCAGTAAACAGGGGGATGCCTACGAGCAGTACTTC.